This T cell receptor (beta chain) came from a study of blood T cells in healthy people across ages. At the level of the study: Through template switching, about one barcoded beta molecule was captured per two T cells, as measured in model experiments. General study results and limits: There were more naive CD4+ cells and higher diversity in long-lived donors than in aged donors.

No fewer than 6 million PBMCs went into each sample. With a J-beta primer mix and a sample-barcoded 5' primer, a second PCR ran about 7 to 12 cycles. Tagging of each cDNA molecule was performed by a template-switch adaptor with 12 random nucleotides. Each CDR3 protein gets one entry after TCRdb re-called the 5' RACE reads with MiXCR. Seen here are 800,000 to 950,000 distinct CDR3 sequences, around 48% observed once, and the top ten hold roughly 13%. CDR1 SGHAT and CDR2 FQDESV come from the germline V gene (reference sequence). This CDR3 spans 15 amino acids. This clonotype was seen a handful of times. Its antigen is not identified.

The specimen sequenced was blood. V is TRBV11-1 and J is TRBJ2-5; 7 bases line up with TRBD1. The J call may be wrong; the DNA end is better matched by TRBJ2-7. The receptor comes from a man younger than 45 in good health. Here the CDR3 reads CASSSGQVLLFEQYF. DNA for the CDR3: TGTGCCAGCAGCTCCGGACAGGTCCTCCTTTTCGAGCAGTACTTC.